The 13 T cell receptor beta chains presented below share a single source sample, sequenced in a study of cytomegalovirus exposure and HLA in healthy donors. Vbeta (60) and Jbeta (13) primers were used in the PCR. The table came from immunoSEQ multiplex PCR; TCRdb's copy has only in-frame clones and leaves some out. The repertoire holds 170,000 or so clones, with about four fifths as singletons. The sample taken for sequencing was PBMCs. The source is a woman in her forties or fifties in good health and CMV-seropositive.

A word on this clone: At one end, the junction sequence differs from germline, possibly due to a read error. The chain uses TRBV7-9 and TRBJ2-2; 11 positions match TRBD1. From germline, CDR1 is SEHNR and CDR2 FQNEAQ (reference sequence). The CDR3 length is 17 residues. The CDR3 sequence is CSSSKELGQGDTGELFF. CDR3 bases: TGTTCCAGCAGCAAAGAGTTGGGACAGGGGGACACCGGGGAGCTGTTTTTT.

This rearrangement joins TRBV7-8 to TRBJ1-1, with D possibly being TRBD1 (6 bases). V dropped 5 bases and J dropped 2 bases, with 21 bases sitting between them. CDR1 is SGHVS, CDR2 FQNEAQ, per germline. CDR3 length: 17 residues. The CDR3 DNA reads TGTGCCAGCAGCACTCGATCATATGGGACATTAAACACTGAAGCTTTCTTT. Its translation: CASSTRSYGTLNTEAFF.

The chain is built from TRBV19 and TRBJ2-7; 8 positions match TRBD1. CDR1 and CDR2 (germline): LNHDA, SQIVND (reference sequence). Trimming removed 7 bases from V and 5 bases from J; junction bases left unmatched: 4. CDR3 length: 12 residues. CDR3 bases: TGTGCCAGTAAGGACAGGGCCCACGAGCAGTACTTC. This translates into CASKDRAHEQYF.

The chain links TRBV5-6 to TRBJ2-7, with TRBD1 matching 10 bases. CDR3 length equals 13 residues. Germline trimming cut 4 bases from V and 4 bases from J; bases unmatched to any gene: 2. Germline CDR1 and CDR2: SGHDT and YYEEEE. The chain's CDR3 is CASSGDRGYEQYF. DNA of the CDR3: TGTGCCAGCAGCGGGGACAGGGGTTACGAGCAGTACTTC.

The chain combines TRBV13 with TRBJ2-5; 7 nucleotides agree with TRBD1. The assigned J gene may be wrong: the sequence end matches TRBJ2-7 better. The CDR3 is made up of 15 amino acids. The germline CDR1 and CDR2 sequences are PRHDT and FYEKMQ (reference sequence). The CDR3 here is CASSPRGQLSYEQYF. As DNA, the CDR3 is TGTGCCAGCAGCCCCCGGGGACAGCTGTCCTACGAGCAGTACTTC.

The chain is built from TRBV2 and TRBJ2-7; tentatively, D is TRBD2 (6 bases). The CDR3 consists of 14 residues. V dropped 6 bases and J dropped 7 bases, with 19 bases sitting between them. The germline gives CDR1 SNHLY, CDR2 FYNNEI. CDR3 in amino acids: CASSASGVGGEQYF. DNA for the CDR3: TGTGCCAGCAGCGCCTCGGGGGTTGGGGGAGAGCAGTACTTC.

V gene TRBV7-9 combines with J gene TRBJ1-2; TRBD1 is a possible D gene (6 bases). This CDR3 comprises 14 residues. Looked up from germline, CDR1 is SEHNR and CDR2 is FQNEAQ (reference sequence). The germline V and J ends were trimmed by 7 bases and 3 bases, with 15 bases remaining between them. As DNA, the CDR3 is TGTGCCAGCAACCTCCGGGGACAAGACTATGGCTACACCTTC. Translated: CASNLRGQDYGYTF.

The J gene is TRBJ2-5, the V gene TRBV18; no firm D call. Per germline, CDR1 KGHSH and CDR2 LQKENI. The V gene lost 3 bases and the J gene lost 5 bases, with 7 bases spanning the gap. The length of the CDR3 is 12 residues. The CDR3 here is CASSPVGETQYF. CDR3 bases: TGTGCCAGCTCACCCGTGGGCGAGACCCAGTACTTC.

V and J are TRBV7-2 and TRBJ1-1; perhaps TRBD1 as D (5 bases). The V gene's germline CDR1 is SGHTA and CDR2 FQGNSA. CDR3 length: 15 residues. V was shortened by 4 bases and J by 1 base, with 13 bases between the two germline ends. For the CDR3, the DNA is TGTGCCAGCAGCTGGAATTGGGGGGGGAACACTGAAGCTTTCTTT. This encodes CASSWNWGGNTEAFF.

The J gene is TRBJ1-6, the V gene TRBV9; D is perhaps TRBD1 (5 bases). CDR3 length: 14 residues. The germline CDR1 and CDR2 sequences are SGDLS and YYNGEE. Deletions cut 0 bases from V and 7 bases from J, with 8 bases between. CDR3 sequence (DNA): TGTGCCAGCAGCGTAGGCAGGGCGAATTCACCCCTCCACTTT. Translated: CASSVGRANSPLHF.

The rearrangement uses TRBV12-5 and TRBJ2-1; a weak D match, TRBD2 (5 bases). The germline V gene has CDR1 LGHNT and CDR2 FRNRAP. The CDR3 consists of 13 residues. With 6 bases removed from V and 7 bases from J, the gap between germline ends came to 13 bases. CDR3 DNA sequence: TGTGCTAGTGGCCGGGGAAATGAGAATGAGCAGTTCTTC. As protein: CASGRGNENEQFF.

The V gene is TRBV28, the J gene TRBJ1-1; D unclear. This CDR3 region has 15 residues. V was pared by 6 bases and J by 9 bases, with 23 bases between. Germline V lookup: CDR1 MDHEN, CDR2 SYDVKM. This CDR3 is CASRYSGGWGGQAFF. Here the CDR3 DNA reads TGTGCCAGCAGATATTCCGGAGGGTGGGGAGGTCAAGCTTTCTTT.

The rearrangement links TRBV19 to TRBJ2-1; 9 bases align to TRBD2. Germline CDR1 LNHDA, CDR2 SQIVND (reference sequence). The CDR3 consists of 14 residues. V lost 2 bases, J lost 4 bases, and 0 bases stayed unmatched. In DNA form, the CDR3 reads TGTGCCAGTAGTATACTAGCGGGATACAATGAGCAGTTCTTC. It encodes CASSILAGYNEQFF.